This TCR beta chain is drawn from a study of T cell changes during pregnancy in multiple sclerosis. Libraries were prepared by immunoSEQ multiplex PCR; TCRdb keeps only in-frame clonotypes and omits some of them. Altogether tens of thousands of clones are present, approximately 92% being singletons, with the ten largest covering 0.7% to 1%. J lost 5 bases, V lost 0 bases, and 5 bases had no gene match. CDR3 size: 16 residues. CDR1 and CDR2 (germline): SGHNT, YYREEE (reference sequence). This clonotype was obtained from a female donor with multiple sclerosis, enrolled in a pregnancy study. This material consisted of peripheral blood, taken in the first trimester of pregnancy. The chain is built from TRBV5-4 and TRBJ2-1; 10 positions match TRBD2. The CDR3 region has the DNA TGTGCCAGCAGCTTGGGGGCTAGCGGGGGAAACAATGAGCAGTTCTTC. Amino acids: CASSLGASGGNNEQFF.